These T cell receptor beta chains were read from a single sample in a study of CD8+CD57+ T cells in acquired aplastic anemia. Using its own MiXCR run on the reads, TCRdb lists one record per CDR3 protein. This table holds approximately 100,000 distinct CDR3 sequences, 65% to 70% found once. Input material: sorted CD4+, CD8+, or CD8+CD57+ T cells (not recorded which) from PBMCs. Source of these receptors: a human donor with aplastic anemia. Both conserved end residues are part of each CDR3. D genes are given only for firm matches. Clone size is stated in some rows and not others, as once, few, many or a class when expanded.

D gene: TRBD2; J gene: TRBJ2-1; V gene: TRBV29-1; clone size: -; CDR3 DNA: TGCAGCGTTGAATGGGCTAGCGGGAGCTATGAGCAGTTCTTC; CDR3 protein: CSVEWASGSYEQFF
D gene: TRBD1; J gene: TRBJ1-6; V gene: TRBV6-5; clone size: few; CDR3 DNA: TGTGCCAGCACCGCCCGGGACAGGGTCGTTTCACCCCTCCACTTT; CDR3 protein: CASTARDRVVSPLHF
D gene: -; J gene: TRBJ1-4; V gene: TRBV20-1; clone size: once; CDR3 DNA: TGCAGCATCGGCAGGGCGGGGGAAAAACTGTTTTTT; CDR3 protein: CSIGRAGEKLFF
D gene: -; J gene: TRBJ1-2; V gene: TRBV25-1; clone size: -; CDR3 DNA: TGTGCCAGCAGTGAATGGACCTCTCGGGACTATGGCTACACCTTC; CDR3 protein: CASSEWTSRDYGYTF
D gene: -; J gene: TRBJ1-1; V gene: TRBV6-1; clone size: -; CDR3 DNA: TGTGCCATCAGTGAAGCCCGACAGATGAACACTGAAGCTTTCTTT; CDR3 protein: CAISEARQMNTEAFF
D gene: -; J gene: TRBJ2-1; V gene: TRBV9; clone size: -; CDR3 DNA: TGTGCCAGCAGCGTAGAGAACCTCAATGAGCAGTTCTTC; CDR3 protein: CASSVENLNEQFF
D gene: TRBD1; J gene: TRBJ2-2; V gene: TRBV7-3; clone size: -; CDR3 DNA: TGTGCCAGCAGGGGGACAGGGGAAGAGTTTTTT; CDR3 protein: CASRGTGEEFF
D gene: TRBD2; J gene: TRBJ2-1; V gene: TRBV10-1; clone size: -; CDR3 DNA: TGCGCCAGCGTGACTAGCGGGAGATGGTTTTCGGGGAATGAGCAGTTCTTC; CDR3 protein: CASVTSGRWFSGNEQFF
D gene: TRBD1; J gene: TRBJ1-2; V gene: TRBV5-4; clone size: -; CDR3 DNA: TGTGCCAGCAGCTCCAAGGGACAGGTGGGCGATGGCTACACCTTC; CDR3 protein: CASSSKGQVGDGYTF
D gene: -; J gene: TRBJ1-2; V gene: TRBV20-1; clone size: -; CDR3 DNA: TGCAGTGCGCCTCAACAACAGGGCTACACCTTC; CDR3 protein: CSAPQQQGYTF
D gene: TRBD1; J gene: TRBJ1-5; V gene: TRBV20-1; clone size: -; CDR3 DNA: TGCAGTGCCAAACAGGGGAATCAGCCCCAGCATTTT; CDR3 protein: CSAKQGNQPQHF
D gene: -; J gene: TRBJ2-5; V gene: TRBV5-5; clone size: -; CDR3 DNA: TGTGCCAGCAGCTTGGGTCCCGGGACACTGGGAGAGACCCAGTACTTC; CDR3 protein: CASSLGPGTLGETQYF
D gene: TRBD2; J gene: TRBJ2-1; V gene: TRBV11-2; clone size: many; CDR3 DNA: TGTGCCAGCAGCCAGCGGGGTGGTTACAATGAGCAGTTCTTC; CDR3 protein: CASSQRGGYNEQFF
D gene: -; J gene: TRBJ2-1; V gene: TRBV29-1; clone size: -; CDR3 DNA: TGCAGCGTTGTTATGGGGGCCGATGAGCAGTTCTTC; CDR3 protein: CSVVMGADEQFF
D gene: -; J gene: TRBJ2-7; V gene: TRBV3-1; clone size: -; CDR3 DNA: TGTGCCAGCAGCCGGGGTTCTAGGGACGAGCAGTACTTC; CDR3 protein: CASSRGSRDEQYF
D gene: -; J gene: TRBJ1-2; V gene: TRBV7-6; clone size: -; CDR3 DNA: TGTGCCAGCAGCTTACCGGACAACCACTATGGCTACACCTTC; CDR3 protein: CASSLPDNHYGYTF
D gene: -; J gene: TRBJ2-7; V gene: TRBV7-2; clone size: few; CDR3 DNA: TGTGCCAGCAGCTTAGGGCAGGGCGACTCCTACGAGCAGTACTTC; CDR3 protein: CASSLGQGDSYEQYF
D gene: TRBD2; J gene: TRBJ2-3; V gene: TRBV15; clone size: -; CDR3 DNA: TGTGCCACCAGCAGAGGGACTAGCGGGGATGCGCAGTATTTT; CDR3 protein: CATSRGTSGDAQYF
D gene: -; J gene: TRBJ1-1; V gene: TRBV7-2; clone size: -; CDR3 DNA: TGTGCCAGCAGCTTACTGGGATCCATGAACACTGAAGCTTTCTTT; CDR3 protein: CASSLLGSMNTEAFF
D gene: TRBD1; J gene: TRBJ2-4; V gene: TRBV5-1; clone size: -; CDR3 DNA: TGCGCCAGCAGCTTCGGGACAGCTAAAAACATTCAGTACTTC; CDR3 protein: CASSFGTAKNIQYF
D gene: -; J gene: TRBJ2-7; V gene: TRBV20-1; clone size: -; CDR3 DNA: TGCAGTGCAAGCTCCCGGGACAACTACGAGCAGTACTTC; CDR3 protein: CSASSRDNYEQYF
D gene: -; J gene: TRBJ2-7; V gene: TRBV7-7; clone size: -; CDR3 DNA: TGTGCCAGCAGCTTAGGACCGGGATCCTCCTACGAGCAGTACTTC; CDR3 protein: CASSLGPGSSYEQYF
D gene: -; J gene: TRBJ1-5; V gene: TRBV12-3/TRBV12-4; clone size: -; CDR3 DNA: TGCGCCAGCAGTTTAGCCCCAGGGATGCAGCCCCAGCATTTT; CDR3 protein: CASSLAPGMQPQHF
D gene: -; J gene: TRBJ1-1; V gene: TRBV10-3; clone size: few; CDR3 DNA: TGTGCCATCCGCCAGGATAACACTGAAGCTTTCTTT; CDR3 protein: CAIRQDNTEAFF
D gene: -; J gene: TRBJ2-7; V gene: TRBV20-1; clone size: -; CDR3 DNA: TGCAGTGCTATCATCGGCTCTGGGAGCTCCTACGAGCAGTACTTC; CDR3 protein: CSAIIGSGSSYEQYF
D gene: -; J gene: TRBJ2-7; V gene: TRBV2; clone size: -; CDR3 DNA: TGTGCCAGCACCCTGACTAGCGAGCAGTACTTC; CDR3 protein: CASTLTSEQYF
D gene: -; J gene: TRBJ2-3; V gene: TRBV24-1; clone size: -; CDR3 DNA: TGTGCCACCAGTGATGGGGGCCTAGCGGCTAGCACAGATACGCAGTATTTT; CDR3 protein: CATSDGGLAASTDTQYF
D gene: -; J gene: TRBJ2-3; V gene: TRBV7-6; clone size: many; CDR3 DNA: TGTGCCAGCAGTTCGGACCCCCCTCGGACAGATACGCAGTATTTT; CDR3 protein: CASSSDPPRTDTQYF
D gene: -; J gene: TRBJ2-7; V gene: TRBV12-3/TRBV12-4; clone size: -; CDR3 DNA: TGTGCCAGCAGTTTGGTAGCCTACGAGCAGTACTTC; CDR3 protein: CASSLVAYEQYF
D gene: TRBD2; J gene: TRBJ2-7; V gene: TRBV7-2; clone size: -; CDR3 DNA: TGTGCCAGCAGCCTACTAGCGGGAGATTTGGGGAAGCAGTACTTC; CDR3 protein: CASSLLAGDLGKQYF
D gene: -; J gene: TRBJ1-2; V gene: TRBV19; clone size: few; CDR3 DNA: TGTGCCAGTTTCAGTCGGGACAACTATGGCTACACCTTC; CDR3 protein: CASFSRDNYGYTF
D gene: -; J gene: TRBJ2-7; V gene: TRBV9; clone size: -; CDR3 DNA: TGTGCCAGCAGTGTTGTTCCGAGCTCCTACGAGCAGTACTTC; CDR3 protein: CASSVVPSSYEQYF
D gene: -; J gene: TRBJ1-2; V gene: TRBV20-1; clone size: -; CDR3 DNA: TGCAGTGCTAGAGATTCGGCAGGGCGGCCTAACTATGGCTACACCTTC; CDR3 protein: CSARDSAGRPNYGYTF
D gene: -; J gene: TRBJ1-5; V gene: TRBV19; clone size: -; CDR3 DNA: TGTGCCAGTAGTATAGACCCACATCAGCCCCAGCATTTT; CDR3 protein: CASSIDPHQPQHF
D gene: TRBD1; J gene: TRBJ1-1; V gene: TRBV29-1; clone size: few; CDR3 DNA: TGCAGCGTAGATGGACAGGCTGAAGCTTTCTTT; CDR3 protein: CSVDGQAEAFF
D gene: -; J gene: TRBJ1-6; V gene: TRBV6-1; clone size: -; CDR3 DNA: TGTGCCAGCAGTACCAAACCGAGCCCCTATAATTCACCCCTCCACTTT; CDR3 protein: CASSTKPSPYNSPLHF
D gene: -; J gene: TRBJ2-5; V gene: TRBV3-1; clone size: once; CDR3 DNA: TGTGCCAGCAGCCCTTACGGGGGGCGCGGAGAGACCCAGTACTTC; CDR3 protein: CASSPYGGRGETQYF
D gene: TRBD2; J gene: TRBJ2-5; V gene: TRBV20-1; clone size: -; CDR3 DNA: TGCAGTGCTACTAAGACTAGCAAAGAGACCCAGTACTTC; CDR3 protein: CSATKTSKETQYF
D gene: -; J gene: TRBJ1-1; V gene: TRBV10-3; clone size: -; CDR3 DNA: TGTGCCATCAGGGCGGGCAGCATGAACACTGAAGCTTTCTTT; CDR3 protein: CAIRAGSMNTEAFF
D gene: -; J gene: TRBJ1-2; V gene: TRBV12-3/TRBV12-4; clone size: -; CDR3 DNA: TGTGCCAGCAGTGTCGACAGCCCTTATGGCTACACCTTC; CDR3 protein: CASSVDSPYGYTF
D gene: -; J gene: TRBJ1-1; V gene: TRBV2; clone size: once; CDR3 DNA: TGTGCCAGCAGTGATTGGGGTGAAATCTCTGAAGCTTTCTTT; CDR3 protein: CASSDWGEISEAFF
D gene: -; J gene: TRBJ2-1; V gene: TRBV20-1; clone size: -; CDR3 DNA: TGCAGTGCTAGAGGTGAACGGGCAGAGTGGTTAGACAATGAGCAGTTCTTC; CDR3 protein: CSARGERAEWLDNEQFF
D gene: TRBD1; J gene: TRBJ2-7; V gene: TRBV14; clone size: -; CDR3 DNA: TGTGCCAGCAGCCAAGATGTGCGGGACAGGTGGTTGGTGTACGAGCAGTACTTC; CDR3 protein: CASSQDVRDRWLVYEQYF
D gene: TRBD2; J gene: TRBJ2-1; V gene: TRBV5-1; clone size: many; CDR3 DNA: TGCGCCAGCAGCTTGGTACGGGAGGAGCGTGAGCAGTTCTTC; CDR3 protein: CASSLVREEREQFF
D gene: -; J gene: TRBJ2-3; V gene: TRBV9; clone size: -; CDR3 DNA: TGTGCCAGCAGCCCCCGTAGTAGCGGTAAGGCAGATACGCAGTATTTT; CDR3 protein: CASSPRSSGKADTQYF
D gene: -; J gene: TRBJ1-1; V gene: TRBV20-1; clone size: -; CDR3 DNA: TGCAGTGCTAGAGTATTAGACAGAGAGAACACTGAAGCTTTCTTT; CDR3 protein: CSARVLDRENTEAFF